These 9 T cell receptor beta chains originate from one sample sequenced in a study of T cells in Graves' hyperthyroidism and ophthalmopathy (dated by TCRdb to about 2019). Receptor libraries were prepared by multiplex PCR. The reads were generated on an Illumina HiSeq 2000. Amplification of TCR beta CDR3 regions was carried out from RNA transcripts. A first-round RT-PCR of the TCR CDR3 used the HTBI primer set with the Qiagen OneStep RT-PCR kit. Through fastp at Q25 and MiXCR, TCRdb rebuilt clones from the public reads, retaining in-frame beta chains. Records with the same CDR3 protein are collapsed into one entry carrying the most frequent genes and DNA. The sample table lists fewer than 350,000 distinct CDR3 sequences, roughly 19% of them with a count of one. The top ten constitute roughly 39% of the sample. The sequencing input was blood. These receptors all stem from a man aged 50-59 years with Graves' ophthalmopathy.

The chain joins TRBV19 to TRBJ2-3; D is ambiguous. The V end lost 5 bases, the J end lost 5 bases, and 14 bases lay between the germline ends. Germline CDR1 reads LNHDA; CDR2 reads SQIVND (reference sequence). This CDR3 is built from 14 residues. Here the CDR3 DNA reads TGTGCCAGTAGTCCGCAGAGGCGGAAAGATACGCAGTATTTT. Amino acids: CASSPQRRKDTQYF.

The V call is TRBV18, the J call TRBJ2-1; D may be TRBD1 (6 bases). Germline V gives CDR1 KGHSH, CDR2 LQKENI. V was cut by 6 bases and J by 2 bases, with 17 bases left in between. This CDR3 has 16 amino acids. The chain's CDR3 is CASSLSQGFTYNEQFF. CDR3 nucleotide sequence: TGTGCCAGCTCTCTTTCCCAGGGGTTCACCTACAATGAGCAGTTCTTC.

This clonotype was counted at least ten times. This chain connects TRBV20-1 to TRBJ2-3, with a weak D call TRBD2 (6 bases). The CDR3 covers 15 residues. Trimming took 0 bases from V and 2 from J, leaving 12 bases between them. Germline values: CDR1 DFQATT, CDR2 SNEGSKA (reference sequence). In nucleotides, the CDR3 is TGCAGTGCTAGAGAGGGGACTTTCTCCACAGATACGCAGTATTTT. Amino acid sequence: CSAREGTFSTDTQYF.

This clonotype has ten or more counts. The rearrangement joins TRBV7-9 to TRBJ2-7, with 10 bases lining up with TRBD1. The CDR3 runs 14 residues. Looked up from germline, CDR1 is SEHNR and CDR2 is FQNEAQ (reference sequence). V trimming: 4 bases; J trimming: 4 bases; junction bases outside the gene matches: 4. CDR3 DNA: TGTGCCAGCAGCTCCGGGACAGGGGTGTACGAGCAGTACTTC. This translates into CASSSGTGVYEQYF.

This clonotype occurred many times. V and J are TRBV5-1 and TRBJ1-1; D is unclear. This CDR3 comprises 15 residues. The germline V gene encodes CDR1 SGHRS and CDR2 YFSETQ. V was pared by 4 bases and J by 5 bases, with 18 bases between. The CDR3 spells CASSSSRATGTEAFF. CDR3 DNA: TGCGCCAGCAGCAGCTCCCGGGCGACGGGAACTGAAGCTTTCTTT.

Turning to this clonotype: With a much larger clone just one base away, this may be a read error. This rearrangement joins TRBV6-5 to TRBJ2-2; the D gene could be TRBD1 or TRBD2 (5 bases each). The CDR3 length is 15 residues. Trimming pared 4 bases from V and 4 bases from J, leaving 13 bases between. The germline V gene has CDR1 MNHEY and CDR2 SVGAGI. The CDR3 spells CASSCEGRATGELFF. CDR3 DNA: TGTGCCAGCAGTTGCGAGGGGCGGGCCACCGGGGAGCTGTTTTTT.

This clonotype showed up many times. This chain connects TRBV20-1 to TRBJ2-1; 9 bases agree with TRBD2. The J segment lost 0 bases and the V segment lost 2 bases, leaving 5 bases of the junction unmatched. The CDR3 has 16 residues. Germline-derived CDR1 and CDR2 are DFQATT and SNEGSKA (reference sequence). DNA of the CDR3: TGCAGTGCTAGACCTAGCGGGACGAGCTCCTACAATGAGCAGTTCTTC. Translating gives CSARPSGTSSYNEQFF.

This clonotype showed up just a few times. The V and J genes are TRBV9 and TRBJ2-7; TRBD2 might be the D (6 bases). Germline CDR1 and CDR2: SGDLS and YYNGEE. This CDR3 has 15 amino acids. V was pared by 2 bases and J by 2 bases, with 14 bases between. Here the CDR3 reads CASSVGSGLAYEQYF. DNA of the CDR3: TGTGCCAGCAGCGTCGGCAGCGGGCTAGCCTACGAGCAGTACTTC.

This sequence joins TRBV2 and TRBJ2-1; TRBD2 matches at 10 bases. The V and J ends lost 5 bases and 7 bases, in that order; junction bases with no gene match: 8. Germline V lookup: CDR1 SNHLY, CDR2 FYNNEI. The CDR3 spans 15 residues. Here the CDR3 DNA reads TGTGCCAGCAGTAGGGCCTCGACTAGCGGGAATGAGCAGTTCTTC. It yields the protein CASSRASTSGNEQFF.